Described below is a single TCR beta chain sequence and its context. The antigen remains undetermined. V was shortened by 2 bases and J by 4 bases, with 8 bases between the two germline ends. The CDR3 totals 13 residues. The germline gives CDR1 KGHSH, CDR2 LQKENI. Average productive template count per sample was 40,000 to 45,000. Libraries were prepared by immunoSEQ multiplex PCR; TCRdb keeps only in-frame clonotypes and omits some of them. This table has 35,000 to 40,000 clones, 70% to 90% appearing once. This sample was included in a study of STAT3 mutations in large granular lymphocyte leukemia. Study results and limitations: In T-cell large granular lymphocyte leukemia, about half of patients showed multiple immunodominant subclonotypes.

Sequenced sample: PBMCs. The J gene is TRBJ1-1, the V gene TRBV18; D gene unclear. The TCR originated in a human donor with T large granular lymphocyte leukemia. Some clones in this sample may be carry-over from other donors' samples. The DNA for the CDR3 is TGTGCCAGCTCACCAGGGAGTGGCACTGAAGCTTTCTTT. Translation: CASSPGSGTEAFF.